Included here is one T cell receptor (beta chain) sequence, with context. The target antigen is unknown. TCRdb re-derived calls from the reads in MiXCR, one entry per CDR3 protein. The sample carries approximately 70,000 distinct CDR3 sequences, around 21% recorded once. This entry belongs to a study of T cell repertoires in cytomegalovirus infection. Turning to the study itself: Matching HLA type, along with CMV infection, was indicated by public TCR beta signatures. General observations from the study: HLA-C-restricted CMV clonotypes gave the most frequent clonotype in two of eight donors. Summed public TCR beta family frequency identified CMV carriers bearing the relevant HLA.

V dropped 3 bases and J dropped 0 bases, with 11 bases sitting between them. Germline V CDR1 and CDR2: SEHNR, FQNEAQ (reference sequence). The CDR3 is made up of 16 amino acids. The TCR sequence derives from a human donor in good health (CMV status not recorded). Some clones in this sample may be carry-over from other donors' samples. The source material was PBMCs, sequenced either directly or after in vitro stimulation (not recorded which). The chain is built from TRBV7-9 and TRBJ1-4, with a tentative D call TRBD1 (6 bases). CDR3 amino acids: CASSLTGIATNEKLFF. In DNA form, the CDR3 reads TGTGCCAGCAGCTTGACAGGCATTGCAACTAATGAAAAACTGTTTTTT.